This TCR beta chain stems from a study of cytomegalovirus exposure and HLA in healthy donors. Study observations and caveats: As was reported, the classifier diagnosed cytomegalovirus status with high specificity and sensitivity. In vitro assays verified that a few CMV-associated chains recognized CMV antigens specifically. Another analysis was done later, and it associated around 16,000 TCR beta sequences with HLA alleles at 0.05 false discovery rate.

PCR primers comprised 60 Vbeta and 13 Jbeta primers. Repertoires were generated with immunoSEQ multiplex PCR, while TCRdb's copy carries only in-frame clones and drops some. This sample carries more than 150,000 clones, less than 90% of them seen once, and the ten largest clones take less than 1.5%. The germline V gene has CDR1 LNHNV and CDR2 YYDKDF (reference sequence). Trimming shortened V by 0 bases and J by 4 bases, and 13 bases separated the two germline ends. The CDR3 covers 15 residues. With regard to this clone: Its antigen is not identified.

This chain joins TRBV15 and TRBJ2-7; weak D call: TRBD2 (5 bases). Material: PBMCs. The receptor comes from a girl aged 10 to 17 in good health and CMV-seropositive. CDR3 in DNA: TGTGCCACCAGCAGAGATATGGACTCAACATACGAGCAGTACTTC. Its protein product is CATSRDMDSTYEQYF.